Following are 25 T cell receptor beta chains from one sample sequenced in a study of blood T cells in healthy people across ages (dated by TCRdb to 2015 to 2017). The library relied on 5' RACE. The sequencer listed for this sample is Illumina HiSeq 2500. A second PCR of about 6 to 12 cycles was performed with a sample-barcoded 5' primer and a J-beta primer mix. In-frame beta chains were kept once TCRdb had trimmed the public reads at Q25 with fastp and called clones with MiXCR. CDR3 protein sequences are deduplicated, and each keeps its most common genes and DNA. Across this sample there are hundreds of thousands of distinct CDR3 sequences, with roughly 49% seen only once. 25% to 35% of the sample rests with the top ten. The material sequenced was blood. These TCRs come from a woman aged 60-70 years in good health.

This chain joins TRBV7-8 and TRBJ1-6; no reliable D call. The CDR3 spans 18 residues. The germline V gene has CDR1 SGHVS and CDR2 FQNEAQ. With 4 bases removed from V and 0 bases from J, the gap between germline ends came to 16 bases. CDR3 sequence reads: CASSSAGGPSSYNSPLHF. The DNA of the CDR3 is TGTGCCAGCAGCTCGGCCGGCGGACCGAGCTCCTATAATTCACCCCTCCACTTT.

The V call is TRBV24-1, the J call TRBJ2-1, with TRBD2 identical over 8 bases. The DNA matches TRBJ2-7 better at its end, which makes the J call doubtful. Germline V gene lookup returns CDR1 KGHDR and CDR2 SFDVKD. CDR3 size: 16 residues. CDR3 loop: CATGIAGTSSYNEQYF. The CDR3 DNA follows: TGTGCCACCGGGATAGCGGGAACTAGCTCCTACAATGAGCAGTACTTC.

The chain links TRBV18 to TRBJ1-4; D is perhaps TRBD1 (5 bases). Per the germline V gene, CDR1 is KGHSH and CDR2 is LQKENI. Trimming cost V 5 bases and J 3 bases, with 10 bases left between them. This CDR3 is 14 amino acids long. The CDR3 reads CASSARGANEKLFF. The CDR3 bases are TGTGCCAGCTCAGCCCGGGGGGCTAATGAAAAACTGTTTTTT.

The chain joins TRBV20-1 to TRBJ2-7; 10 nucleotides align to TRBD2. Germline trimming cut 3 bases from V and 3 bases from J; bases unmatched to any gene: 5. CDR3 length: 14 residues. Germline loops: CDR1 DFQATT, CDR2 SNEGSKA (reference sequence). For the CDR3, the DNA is TGCAGTGCTAGTATAGCGGGAGGAATCTACGAGCAGTACTTC. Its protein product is CSASIAGGIYEQYF.

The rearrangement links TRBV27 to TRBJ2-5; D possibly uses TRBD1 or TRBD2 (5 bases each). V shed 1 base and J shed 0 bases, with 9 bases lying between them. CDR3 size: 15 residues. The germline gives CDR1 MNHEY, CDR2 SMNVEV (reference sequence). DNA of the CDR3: TGTGCCAGCAGTTTATGGGACGGGTACCAAGAGACCCAGTACTTC. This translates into CASSLWDGYQETQYF.

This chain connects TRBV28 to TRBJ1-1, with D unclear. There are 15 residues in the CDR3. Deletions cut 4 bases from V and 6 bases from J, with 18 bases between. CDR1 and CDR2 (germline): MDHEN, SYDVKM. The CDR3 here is CASSYLSAGGPEAFF. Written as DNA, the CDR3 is TGTGCCAGCAGTTACCTGTCGGCGGGAGGACCTGAAGCTTTCTTT.

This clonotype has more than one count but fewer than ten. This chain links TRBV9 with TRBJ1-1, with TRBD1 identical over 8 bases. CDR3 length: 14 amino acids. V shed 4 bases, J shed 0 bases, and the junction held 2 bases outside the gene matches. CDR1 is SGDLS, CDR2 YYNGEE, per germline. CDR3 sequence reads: CASSQTGVNTEAFF. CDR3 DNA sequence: TGTGCCAGCAGCCAGACAGGGGTGAACACTGAAGCTTTCTTT.

CDR3 residues: CATSRDPQSQETQYF. The DNA for the CDR3 is TGTGCCACCAGCAGAGATCCCCAGTCCCAAGAGACCCAGTACTTC. This sequence joins TRBV15 and TRBJ2-5; D gene uncertain. Trimming shortened V by 0 bases and J by 1 base, and 9 bases separated the two germline ends. The CDR3 is 15 amino acids. In germline, CDR1 is LNHNV, CDR2 YYDKDF (reference sequence).

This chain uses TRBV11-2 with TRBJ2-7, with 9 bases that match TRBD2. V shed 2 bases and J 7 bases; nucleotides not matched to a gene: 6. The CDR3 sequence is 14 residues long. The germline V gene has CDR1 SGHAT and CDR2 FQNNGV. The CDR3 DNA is TGTGCCAGCAGCTTACTAGCGGGGTACAATGAGCAGTACTTC. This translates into CASSLLAGYNEQYF.

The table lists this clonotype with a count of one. The CDR3 nucleotides are TGCAGTGCTAATAGGGGGTCGGACACTGAAGCTTTCTTT. Translation: CSANRGSDTEAFF. The chain joins TRBV20-1 to TRBJ1-1, with a tentative D call TRBD1 (6 bases). V was trimmed by 4 bases and J by 3 bases, leaving 12 bases between them. CDR3 size: 13 residues. Germline V lookup: CDR1 DFQATT, CDR2 SNEGSKA (reference sequence).

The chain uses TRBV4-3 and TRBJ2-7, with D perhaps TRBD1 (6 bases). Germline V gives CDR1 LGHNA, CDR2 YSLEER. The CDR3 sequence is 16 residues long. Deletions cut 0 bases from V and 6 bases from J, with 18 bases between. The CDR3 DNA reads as TGCGCCAGCAGCCAAGATCGGCTCCGGGACATAGGCGAGCAGTACTTC. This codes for CASSQDRLRDIGEQYF.

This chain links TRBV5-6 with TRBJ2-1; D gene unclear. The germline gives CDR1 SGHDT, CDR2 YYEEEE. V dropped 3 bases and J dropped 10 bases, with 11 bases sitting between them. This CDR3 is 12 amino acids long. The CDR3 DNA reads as TGTGCCAGCAGCTGGCCCCAAGGAGAGCAGTTCTTC. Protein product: CASSWPQGEQFF.

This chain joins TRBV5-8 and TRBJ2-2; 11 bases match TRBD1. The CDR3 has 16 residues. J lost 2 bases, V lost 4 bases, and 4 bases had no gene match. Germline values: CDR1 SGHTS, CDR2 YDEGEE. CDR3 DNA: TGTGCCAGCAGCAAGGGACAGGGGGGAAACACCGGGGAGCTGTTTTTT. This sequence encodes CASSKGQGGNTGELFF.

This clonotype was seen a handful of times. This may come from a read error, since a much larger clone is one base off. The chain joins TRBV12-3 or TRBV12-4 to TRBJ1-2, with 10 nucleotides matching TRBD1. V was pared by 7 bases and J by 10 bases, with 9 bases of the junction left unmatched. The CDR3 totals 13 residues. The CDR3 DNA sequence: TGTGCCAGCACTCGAGGGACAGGGGAACCCTACACCTTC. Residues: CASTRGTGEPYTF.

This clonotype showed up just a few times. CDR3 DNA: TGCAGTGCTAGAGCTAGCGGAATCTACGAGCAGTACTTC. It specifies CSARASGIYEQYF. The V and J genes are TRBV20-1 and TRBJ2-7; TRBD2 aligns across 7 bases. V lost 1 base and J lost 3; bases outside the gene matches: 3. The CDR3 totals 13 residues. CDR1 is DFQATT, CDR2 SNEGSKA, per germline (reference sequence).

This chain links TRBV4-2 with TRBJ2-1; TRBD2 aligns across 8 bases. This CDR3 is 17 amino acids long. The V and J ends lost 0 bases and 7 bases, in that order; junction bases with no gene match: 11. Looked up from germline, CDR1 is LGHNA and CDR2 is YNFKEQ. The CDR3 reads CASSQDGTGGPGNEQFF. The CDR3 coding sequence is TGTGCCAGCAGCCAAGATGGGACGGGAGGGCCGGGGAATGAGCAGTTCTTC.

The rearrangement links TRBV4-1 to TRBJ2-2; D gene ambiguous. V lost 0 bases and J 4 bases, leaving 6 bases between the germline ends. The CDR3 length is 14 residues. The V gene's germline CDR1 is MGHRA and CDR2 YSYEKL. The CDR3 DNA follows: TGCGCCAGCAGCCAAGAACGGGCCACCGGGGAGCTGTTTTTT. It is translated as CASSQERATGELFF.

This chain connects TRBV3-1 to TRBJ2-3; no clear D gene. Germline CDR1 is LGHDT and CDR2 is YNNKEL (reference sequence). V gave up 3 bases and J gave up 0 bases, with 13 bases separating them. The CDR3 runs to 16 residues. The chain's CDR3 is CASSQTSSGSTDTQYF. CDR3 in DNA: TGTGCCAGCAGCCAGACAAGCTCCGGTAGCACAGATACGCAGTATTTT.

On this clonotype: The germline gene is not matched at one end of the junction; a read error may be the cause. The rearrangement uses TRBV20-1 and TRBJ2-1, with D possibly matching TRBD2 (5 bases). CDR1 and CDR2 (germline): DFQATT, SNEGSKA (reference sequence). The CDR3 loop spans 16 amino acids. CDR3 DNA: TGCAGTGCTAGAGCTTACGGTGGACTCCCCTACTATGAGCAGTTCTTC. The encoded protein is CSARAYGGLPYYEQFF.

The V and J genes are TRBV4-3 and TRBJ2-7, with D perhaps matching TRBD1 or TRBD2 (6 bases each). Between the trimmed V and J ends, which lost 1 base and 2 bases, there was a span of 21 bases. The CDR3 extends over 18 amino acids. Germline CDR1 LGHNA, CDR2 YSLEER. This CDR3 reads CASSQVEGGSRFTYEQYF. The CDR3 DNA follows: TGCGCCAGCAGCCAAGTAGAGGGGGGCTCACGTTTCACCTACGAGCAGTACTTC.

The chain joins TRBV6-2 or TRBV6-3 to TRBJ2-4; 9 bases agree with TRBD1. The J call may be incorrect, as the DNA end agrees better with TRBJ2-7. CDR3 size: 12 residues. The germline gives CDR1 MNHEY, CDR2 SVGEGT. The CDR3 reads CASSQDRGEQYF. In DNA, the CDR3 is TGTGCCAGCAGTCAGGACAGGGGCGAGCAGTACTTC.

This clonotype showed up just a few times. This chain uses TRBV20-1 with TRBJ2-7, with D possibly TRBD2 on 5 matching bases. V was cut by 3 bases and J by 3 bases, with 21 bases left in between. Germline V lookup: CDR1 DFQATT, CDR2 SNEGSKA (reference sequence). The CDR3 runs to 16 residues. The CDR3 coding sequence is TGCAGTGCTAGGACCCGAACGGGATCTCCCAGCTACGAGCAGTACTTC. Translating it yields CSARTRTGSPSYEQYF.

The CDR3, as DNA: TGCAGTGCTAGAGATTTCACTGGGAATTCACCCCTCCACTTT. Its protein is CSARDFTGNSPLHF. The chain carries TRBV20-1 and TRBJ1-6; D is undetermined. Per germline, CDR1 DFQATT and CDR2 SNEGSKA (reference sequence). This CDR3 comprises 14 residues. Deletions cut 0 bases from V and 7 bases from J, with 10 bases between.

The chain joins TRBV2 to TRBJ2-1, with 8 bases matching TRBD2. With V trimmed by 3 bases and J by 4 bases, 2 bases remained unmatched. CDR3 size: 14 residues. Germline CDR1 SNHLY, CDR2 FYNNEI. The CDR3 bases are TGTGCCAGCAGTGAGACTAGCGCATACAATGAGCAGTTCTTC. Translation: CASSETSAYNEQFF.

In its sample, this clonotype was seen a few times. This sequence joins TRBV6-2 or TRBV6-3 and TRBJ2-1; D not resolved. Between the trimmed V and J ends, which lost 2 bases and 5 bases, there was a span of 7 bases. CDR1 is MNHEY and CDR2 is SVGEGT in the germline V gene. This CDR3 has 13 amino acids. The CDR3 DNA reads TGTGCCAGCAGTTACAATCTGGACAATGAGCAGTTCTTC. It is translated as CASSYNLDNEQFF.